This is a list of T cell receptor beta chains from one sample in a study of T cells of healthy individuals. TCRdb redid the calling of the 5' RACE reads with MiXCR, one entry per CDR3 protein. The sample lists 85,000 to 100,000 distinct CDR3 sequences; 17% were seen once. The source of these receptors is a human donor in good health. Each CDR3 is given with its conserved first and last residue. The D gene is left open where the match is weak. Some rows mark clone size as missing; the rest say once, few, many or name a class of expanded clone.

abundance: NA; j_gene: TRBJ2-3; v_gene: TRBV7-8; d_gene: TRBD1; CDR3aa: CASRYGQGGSDTQYF; CDR3nt: TGTGCCAGCAGATATGGACAGGGTGGATCGGATACGCAGTATTTT
abundance: few; j_gene: TRBJ1-1; v_gene: TRBV20-1; d_gene: NA; CDR3aa: CSARRMIMNTEAFF; CDR3nt: TGCAGTGCTAGGAGGATGATTATGAACACTGAAGCTTTCTTT
abundance: few; j_gene: TRBJ2-7; v_gene: TRBV20-1; d_gene: NA; CDR3aa: CSARQELGSEQYF; CDR3nt: TGCAGTGCTAGACAAGAGTTGGGCAGCGAGCAGTACTTC
abundance: NA; j_gene: TRBJ2-3; v_gene: TRBV3-1; d_gene: TRBD2; CDR3aa: CASRKGLAGATDTQYF; CDR3nt: TGTGCCAGCAGAAAGGGACTAGCGGGAGCCACAGATACGCAGTATTTT
abundance: few; j_gene: TRBJ2-1; v_gene: TRBV4-2; d_gene: NA; CDR3aa: CASSQVGIANSYNEQFF; CDR3nt: TGTGCCAGCAGCCAAGTGGGGATAGCGAACTCCTACAATGAGCAGTTCTTC
abundance: many; j_gene: TRBJ2-7; v_gene: TRBV20-1; d_gene: TRBD2; CDR3aa: CSARVPAGRNYEQYF; CDR3nt: TGCAGTGCTAGAGTCCCAGCGGGACGGAACTACGAGCAGTACTTC
abundance: NA; j_gene: TRBJ2-1; v_gene: TRBV28; d_gene: NA; CDR3aa: CASSSGARNEQFF; CDR3nt: TGTGCCAGCAGTTCCGGGGCGCGTAACGAGCAGTTCTTC
abundance: NA; j_gene: TRBJ2-1; v_gene: TRBV6-2/TRBV6-3; d_gene: TRBD2; CDR3aa: CASSRLAKDNEQFF; CDR3nt: TGTGCCAGCAGTCGACTAGCGAAGGACAATGAGCAGTTCTTC
abundance: NA; j_gene: TRBJ2-3; v_gene: TRBV5-1; d_gene: NA; CDR3aa: CASHTQTDTDTQYF; CDR3nt: TGCGCCAGCCACACGCAGACGGACACAGATACGCAGTATTTT
abundance: NA; j_gene: TRBJ1-1; v_gene: TRBV12-3/TRBV12-4; d_gene: TRBD1; CDR3aa: CASSVTGGNRAFF; CDR3nt: TGTGCCAGCAGTGTGACAGGGGGAAATCGTGCTTTCTTT
abundance: NA; j_gene: TRBJ2-7; v_gene: TRBV27; d_gene: NA; CDR3aa: CASSFYAGSYEQYF; CDR3nt: TGTGCCAGCAGTTTTTACGCAGGCTCCTACGAGCAGTACTTC
abundance: few; j_gene: TRBJ2-5; v_gene: TRBV7-9; d_gene: NA; CDR3aa: CASSLARRETQYF; CDR3nt: TGTGCCAGCAGCTTAGCGCGTCGTGAGACCCAGTACTTC
abundance: NA; j_gene: TRBJ1-1; v_gene: TRBV18; d_gene: NA; CDR3aa: CASSPKQATEAFF; CDR3nt: TGTGCCAGCTCACCTAAACAGGCCACTGAAGCTTTCTTT
abundance: few; j_gene: TRBJ2-7; v_gene: TRBV7-9; d_gene: NA; CDR3aa: CASSPQRASYEQYF; CDR3nt: TGTGCCAGCAGCCCCCAGCGGGCCTCCTACGAGCAGTACTTC
abundance: NA; j_gene: TRBJ2-7; v_gene: TRBV20-1; d_gene: NA; CDR3aa: CSPLSSPTYEQYF; CDR3nt: TGCAGCCCTTTGTCGTCCCCCACCTACGAGCAGTACTTC
abundance: few; j_gene: TRBJ2-7; v_gene: TRBV15; d_gene: TRBD1; CDR3aa: CATSRDSSLRDSSYEQYF; CDR3nt: TGTGCCACCAGCAGAGATTCCTCGCTCCGGGACAGCTCCTACGAGCAGTACTTC
abundance: NA; j_gene: TRBJ2-7; v_gene: TRBV28; d_gene: NA; CDR3aa: CASSFEATPYEQYF; CDR3nt: TGTGCCAGCAGTTTTGAGGCTACACCCTACGAGCAGTACTTC
abundance: few; j_gene: TRBJ2-7; v_gene: TRBV2; d_gene: NA; CDR3aa: CASSARDSYEQYF; CDR3nt: TGTGCCAGCAGCGCCCGGGACTCCTACGAGCAGTACTTC
abundance: NA; j_gene: TRBJ2-5; v_gene: TRBV12-3/TRBV12-4; d_gene: TRBD2; CDR3aa: CASRVSGAQETQYF; CDR3nt: TGTGCCAGCAGGGTTAGCGGGGCCCAAGAGACCCAGTACTTC
abundance: NA; j_gene: TRBJ2-3; v_gene: TRBV20-1; d_gene: TRBD2; CDR3aa: CSAIGREGLRDTQYF; CDR3nt: TGCAGTGCTATAGGTCGGGAGGGCCTGAGAGATACGCAGTATTTT
abundance: many; j_gene: TRBJ1-1; v_gene: TRBV2; d_gene: NA; CDR3aa: CASSDNSEAFF; CDR3nt: TGTGCCAGCAGTGATAATTCTGAAGCTTTCTTT
abundance: many; j_gene: TRBJ2-7; v_gene: TRBV19; d_gene: TRBD1; CDR3aa: CASSTGQASYEQYF; CDR3nt: TGTGCCAGTAGTACCGGACAGGCCTCCTACGAGCAGTACTTC
abundance: few; j_gene: TRBJ2-7; v_gene: TRBV10-3; d_gene: NA; CDR3aa: CAISEFLGVVLNEQYF; CDR3nt: TGTGCCATCAGTGAGTTTCTAGGGGTTGTACTTAACGAGCAGTACTTC
abundance: many; j_gene: TRBJ2-5; v_gene: TRBV19; d_gene: NA; CDR3aa: CASRAPRVETQYF; CDR3nt: TGTGCCAGTAGAGCTCCCAGGGTAGAGACCCAGTACTTC
abundance: few; j_gene: TRBJ2-2; v_gene: TRBV18; d_gene: NA; CDR3aa: CASSPLPPRTGELFF; CDR3nt: TGTGCCAGCTCACCACTACCCCCTAGGACCGGGGAGCTGTTTTTT
abundance: NA; j_gene: TRBJ2-2; v_gene: TRBV7-2; d_gene: NA; CDR3aa: CASSLGLGTGELFF; CDR3nt: TGTGCCAGCAGCTTGGGACTGGGCACCGGGGAGCTGTTTTTT
abundance: few; j_gene: TRBJ2-3; v_gene: TRBV3-1; d_gene: NA; CDR3aa: CASSQDRTTSGTQYF; CDR3nt: TGTGCCAGCAGCCAAGATCGGACCACAAGTGGTACGCAGTATTTT
abundance: many; j_gene: TRBJ2-3; v_gene: TRBV6-2/TRBV6-3; d_gene: NA; CDR3aa: CASRRTDTQYF; CDR3nt: TGTGCCAGCAGACGCACAGATACGCAGTATTTT
abundance: few; j_gene: TRBJ2-2; v_gene: TRBV20-1; d_gene: NA; CDR3aa: CSARDYGGTGELFF; CDR3nt: TGCAGTGCTAGAGATTATGGCGGAACCGGGGAGCTGTTTTTT
abundance: few; j_gene: TRBJ2-5; v_gene: TRBV7-2; d_gene: NA; CDR3aa: CASSAGGNQETQYF; CDR3nt: TGTGCCAGCAGCGCCGGGGGCAACCAAGAGACCCAGTACTTC
abundance: few; j_gene: TRBJ2-3; v_gene: TRBV6-2/TRBV6-3; d_gene: TRBD2; CDR3aa: CATDRARTSGSTDTQYF; CDR3nt: TGTGCCACCGATCGTGCCCGGACTAGCGGGAGCACAGATACGCAGTATTTT
abundance: NA; j_gene: TRBJ2-1; v_gene: TRBV28; d_gene: TRBD1; CDR3aa: CASSWPGQGGNEQFF; CDR3nt: TGTGCCAGCAGCTGGCCGGGACAGGGAGGCAATGAGCAGTTCTTC
abundance: NA; j_gene: TRBJ1-1; v_gene: TRBV6-2/TRBV6-3; d_gene: TRBD1; CDR3aa: CASSPSTGGTEAFF; CDR3nt: TGTGCCAGCAGCCCTTCGACAGGGGGCACTGAAGCTTTCTTT
abundance: many; j_gene: TRBJ2-2; v_gene: TRBV4-1; d_gene: TRBD1; CDR3aa: CASSQAGTGRELFF; CDR3nt: TGCGCCAGCAGCCAAGCTGGGACAGGGAGGGAGCTGTTTTTT
abundance: NA; j_gene: TRBJ2-2; v_gene: TRBV3-1; d_gene: NA; CDR3aa: CASSQGMVTGELFF; CDR3nt: TGTGCCAGCAGCCAAGGGATGGTCACCGGGGAGCTGTTTTTT
abundance: medium-sized; j_gene: TRBJ2-5; v_gene: TRBV13; d_gene: TRBD2; CDR3aa: CASSPREGETQYF; CDR3nt: TGTGCCAGCAGCCCTCGGGAGGGTGAGACCCAGTACTTC
abundance: few; j_gene: TRBJ2-1; v_gene: TRBV18; d_gene: NA; CDR3aa: CASSPMRNEQFF; CDR3nt: TGTGCCAGCTCTCCTATGCGCAATGAGCAGTTCTTC
abundance: many; j_gene: TRBJ1-5; v_gene: TRBV5-5; d_gene: NA; CDR3aa: CASSLSSGGASNQPQHF; CDR3nt: TGTGCCAGCAGCTTAAGCTCGGGGGGGGCCAGCAATCAGCCCCAGCATTTT
abundance: many; j_gene: TRBJ2-5; v_gene: TRBV7-2; d_gene: NA; CDR3aa: CASSLARETQYF; CDR3nt: TGTGCCAGCAGCTTGGCCCGGGAGACCCAGTACTTC
abundance: few; j_gene: TRBJ1-6; v_gene: TRBV28; d_gene: NA; CDR3aa: CASSRGSQGRPLHF; CDR3nt: TGTGCCAGCAGTAGGGGGTCACAGGGTAGACCCCTCCACTTT
abundance: NA; j_gene: TRBJ1-1; v_gene: TRBV9; d_gene: NA; CDR3aa: CSSSVTRESTEAFF; CDR3nt: TGTTCCAGCAGCGTAACAAGGGAGTCCACTGAAGCTTTCTTT
abundance: few; j_gene: TRBJ2-7; v_gene: TRBV19; d_gene: TRBD2; CDR3aa: CASSIFPPSTWTSGTYEQYF; CDR3nt: TGTGCCAGTAGTATCTTCCCACCCTCGACCTGGACTAGCGGGACCTACGAGCAGTACTTC
abundance: NA; j_gene: TRBJ2-7; v_gene: TRBV7-6; d_gene: NA; CDR3aa: CASSPLGQGEQYF; CDR3nt: TGTGCCAGCAGCCCACTGGGACAAGGCGAGCAGTACTTC
abundance: few; j_gene: TRBJ2-1; v_gene: TRBV7-8; d_gene: TRBD2; CDR3aa: CASSLVPGGREQFF; CDR3nt: TGTGCCAGCAGCTTAGTTCCGGGGGGGAGGGAGCAGTTCTTC
abundance: few; j_gene: TRBJ2-1; v_gene: TRBV19; d_gene: NA; CDR3aa: CASSPSWGTYNEQFF; CDR3nt: TGTGCCAGTAGCCCTTCCTGGGGGACCTACAATGAGCAGTTCTTC
abundance: NA; j_gene: TRBJ2-1; v_gene: TRBV28; d_gene: NA; CDR3aa: CASSLLRLSWNEQFF; CDR3nt: TGTGCCAGCAGTTTGTTGCGCTTATCGTGGAATGAGCAGTTCTTC
abundance: few; j_gene: TRBJ2-5; v_gene: TRBV5-4; d_gene: NA; CDR3aa: CASSLAVSTGGETQYF; CDR3nt: TGTGCCAGCAGCTTAGCAGTCAGTACGGGTGGAGAGACCCAGTACTTC
abundance: few; j_gene: TRBJ2-7; v_gene: TRBV5-1; d_gene: TRBD2; CDR3aa: CASSGLAGSSYEQYF; CDR3nt: TGCGCCAGCAGCGGACTAGCGGGGAGCTCCTACGAGCAGTACTTC
abundance: few; j_gene: TRBJ2-3; v_gene: TRBV20-1; d_gene: NA; CDR3aa: CSARDRGATDTQYF; CDR3nt: TGCAGTGCTAGAGATCGGGGCGCCACAGATACGCAGTATTTT
abundance: NA; j_gene: TRBJ1-4; v_gene: TRBV4-1; d_gene: NA; CDR3aa: CASSQAPRANEKLFF; CDR3nt: TGCGCCAGCAGCCAAGCCCCTCGGGCTAATGAAAAACTGTTTTTT
abundance: many; j_gene: TRBJ1-5; v_gene: TRBV28; d_gene: NA; CDR3aa: CASSSTGQPQHF; CDR3nt: TGTGCCAGCAGTTCGACAGGCCAGCCCCAGCATTTT
abundance: NA; j_gene: TRBJ1-1; v_gene: TRBV7-9; d_gene: NA; CDR3aa: CASSQVMNTEAFF; CDR3nt: TGTGCCAGCAGCCAGGTCATGAACACTGAAGCTTTCTTT
abundance: NA; j_gene: TRBJ2-7; v_gene: TRBV20-1; d_gene: NA; CDR3aa: CSARGGARTHYEQYF; CDR3nt: TGCAGTGCTAGAGGGGGAGCTCGGACCCACTACGAGCAGTACTTC
abundance: NA; j_gene: TRBJ2-4; v_gene: TRBV27; d_gene: TRBD1; CDR3aa: CASRTQGIAKNIQYF; CDR3nt: TGTGCCAGCAGGACACAGGGGATTGCCAAAAACATTCAGTACTTC
abundance: many; j_gene: TRBJ1-4; v_gene: TRBV9; d_gene: NA; CDR3aa: CASSALLSEKLFF; CDR3nt: TGTGCCAGCAGCGCCTTGCTCAGCGAAAAACTGTTTTTT